This T cell receptor beta chain stems from a study of Ad26.COV2.S vaccination and SARS-CoV-2 variants. Study in general: It was the COV1001 Ad26.COV2.S trial arm that included the donor.

Study results and caveats: Whether participants received vaccine or placebo, their non-spike TCR breadth was similar.

V was trimmed by 0 bases and J by 0 bases, leaving 0 bases between them. The CDR3 loop spans 13 amino acids. Germline V gene lookup returns CDR1 MGHRA and CDR2 YSYEKL. The sample's treatment: about 20 received Ad26.COV2.S at low or high dose, single or two shots; several received placebo; per-sample allocation not given. Day 63 following the first vaccine or placebo injection was when the samples were taken. Within Boston, the person who donated was an adult of 18-55 years. Participants' vaccine, an Ad26 vector, delivered Wuhan-strain SARS-CoV-2 spike. Measured with immunoSEQ multiplex PCR; TCRdb has only the in-frame clones, and not every one. Of approximately 250,000 clones listed, 87% are singletons. This clone turned up a few times. The antigen remains unidentified.

The chain has TRBV4-1 and TRBJ1-5; D is ambiguous. Specimen: peripheral blood, collected in a trial of Ad26.COV2.S vaccine versus placebo. The sequence was collected from a person aged 18-65 years who received the Ad26.COV2.S COVID-19 vaccine or a placebo. The DNA of the CDR3 is TGCGCCAGCAGCCAAGATAGCAATCAGCCCCAGCATTTT. Protein: CASSQDSNQPQHF.